The T cell receptor beta chain described here comes from a study of blood T cell repertoires in COVID-19. Trimming stripped 0 bases from V and 6 bases from J, with 9 bases between. CDR1 and CDR2 (germline): MNHEY, SVGAGI. The CDR3 has 14 amino acids. TCRdb keeps only in-frame clones here, not all; method: immunoSEQ multiplex PCR. The sample shows tens of thousands of clones, 60% to 80% of them seen only once. Sequenced material: peripheral blood. The sequence derives from a human donor with active or convalescent COVID-19. The donor label of this sample is uncertain. The chain couples TRBV6-5 to TRBJ1-5, with D hard to call. CDR3 in amino acids: CASSYSEGSQPQHF. The CDR3 nucleotides read TGTGCCAGCAGTTACTCGGAGGGTAGTCAGCCCCAGCATTTT.